This T cell receptor beta chain was sequenced in a study of Graves' ophthalmopathy and Graves' hyperthyroidism. Overall study results and limits: Ophthalmopathy versus stable hyperthyroidism: 13-signature model gave 87.88% sensitivity, 81.08% specificity. Most expanded clonotypes from thyroid (those above 0.001 frequency) were also found in blood.

The study amplified TCR beta CDR3 regions using RNA transcripts. HTBI-primed RT-PCR formed the first round, and a multiplex PCR formed the second. One entry per CDR3 protein, called by TCRdb with MiXCR from the multiplex PCR reads. The sample carries over 650,000 distinct CDR3 sequences, 35% to 45% recorded once. Certain patients were not enrolled. These were patients with other autoimmune diseases, uncontrolled infections, pregnancy or lactation. The V and J ends lost 3 bases and 0 bases respectively, with 8 bases between them. Germline lookup yields CDR1 DFQATT and CDR2 SNEGSKA (reference sequence). The CDR3 has 13 amino acids. This clonotype showed up many times. Its specificity is unknown.

The chain couples TRBV20-1 to TRBJ1-1; TRBD1 might be the D (5 bases). This clonotype was sampled from an adult man with Graves' ophthalmopathy. Material: peripheral blood. For the CDR3, the DNA is TGCAGTGCTAGCCCGACAGTGAACACTGAAGCTTTCTTT. Translating gives CSASPTVNTEAFF.